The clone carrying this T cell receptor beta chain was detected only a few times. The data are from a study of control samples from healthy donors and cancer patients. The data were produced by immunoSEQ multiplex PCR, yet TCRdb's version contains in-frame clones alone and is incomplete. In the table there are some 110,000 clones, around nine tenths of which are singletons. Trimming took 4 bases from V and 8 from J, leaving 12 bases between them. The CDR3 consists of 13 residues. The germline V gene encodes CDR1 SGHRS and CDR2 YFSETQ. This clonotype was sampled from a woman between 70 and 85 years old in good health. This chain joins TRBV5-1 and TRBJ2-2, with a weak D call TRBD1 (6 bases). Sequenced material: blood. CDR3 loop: CASSPRTEGELFF. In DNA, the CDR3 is TGCGCCAGCAGCCCCAGGACAGAAGGGGAGCTGTTTTTT.